This is a list of T cell receptor beta chains from one sample in a study of radiotherapy plus CTLA-4 blockade in lung cancer. Method: immunoSEQ multiplex PCR; TCRdb's copy keeps in-frame clones and lacks some. The data show roughly 40,000 clones, roughly three quarters seen once. The material sequenced was peripheral blood, taken from a patient treated with radiotherapy plus ipilimumab. The source is a human donor with non-small cell lung cancer that progressed on radiotherapy plus ipilimumab. Each CDR3 is given with its conserved first and last residue. A D gene is named only where the DNA matches it firmly. For some rows the clone size is stated as once, few or many, or as a class when expanded; others skip it.

d_call j_call v_call cdr3_length clone_size cdr3_nt cdr3_aa
. TRBJ1-1 TRBV6-5 14 . TGTGCCAGCAGTTACTCAGAGACAGGATCTGAAGCTTTCTTT CASSYSETGSEAFF
. TRBJ2-4 TRBV6-6 15 once TGTGCCAGCAGTTTCCGACTAGAGCGCAAAAACATTCAGTACTTC CASSFRLERKNIQYF
. TRBJ2-5 TRBV7-9 12 . TGTGCCAGCAGCTGGGGGGAAGAGACCCAGTACTTC CASSWGEETQYF
TRBD2 TRBJ2-3 TRBV5-4 15 . TGTGCCAGCAGCGGGGTGACAGCGGGGGGTGCTACGCAGTATTTT CASSGVTAGGATQYF
TRBD1 TRBJ2-1 TRBV4-1 15 . TGCGCCAGCAGCCAAGGCGACAGGGGTTACATTGAGCAGTTCTTC CASSQGDRGYIEQFF
. TRBJ1-2 TRBV2 13 once TGTGCCAGCAGTGAACAGGGTACCTATGGCTACACCTTC CASSEQGTYGYTF
TRBD2 TRBJ2-2 TRBV7-6 18 . TGTGCCAGCAGCCAAGAGGCTCCTAGCGGGGGGGCGGCTGGGGAGCTGCTTTTT CASSQEAPSGGAAGELLF
. TRBJ1-2 TRBV2 13 few TGTGCCAGCGGCAATGGGGGACAATCTGGCTACACCTTC CASGNGGQSGYTF
TRBD1 TRBJ2-7 TRBV10-1 13 few TGCGCCAGCAGTCGAAGGACAGGTGGCGAGCAGTACTTC CASSRRTGGEQYF
TRBD1 TRBJ1-1 TRBV19 14 . TGTGCCAGTAGTTCGGGACAGGGGGCAACTGAAGCTTTCTTT CASSSGQGATEAFF
TRBD1 TRBJ2-1 TRBV10-1 15 . TGCGCCAGCAACGCCGGGACAGGGGCTTCGAATGAGCAGTTCTTC CASNAGTGASNEQFF
. TRBJ1-1 TRBV10-3 15 . TGTGCCATCAGTGTTAAGGGGCCCGGTAACACTGAAGCTTTCTTT CAISVKGPGNTEAFF
. TRBJ2-1 TRBV25-1 13 . TGTGCCAGCAGTGAGCCGAGCTACAATGAGCAGTTCTTC CASSEPSYNEQFF
. TRBJ2-2 TRBV6-5 15 once TGTGCCAGCAGGGAACCAGGTCGGAACACCGGGGAGCTGTTTTTT CASREPGRNTGELFF
TRBD2 TRBJ2-3 TRBV4-2 16 . TGTGCCAGCAGCCCCCGCGGGACTAGCGGTGCAGATACGCAGTATTTT CASSPRGTSGADTQYF
. TRBJ2-7 TRBV15 15 . TGTGCCACCAGCAGAGATGACTCAGGGACCTACGAGCAGTACTTC CATSRDDSGTYEQYF
. TRBJ1-4 TRBV28 14 few TGTGCCAGCAGTCGAGGACAGTCTAATGAAAAACTGTTTTTT CASSRGQSNEKLFF
. TRBJ1-2 TRBV29-1 13 . TGCAGCGTTGTTTTGGGGCTACGGCATGGCTACACCTTC CSVVLGLRHGYTF
. TRBJ1-1 TRBV7-9 14 once TGTGCCAGCAGCTTTGCCGGGATGAACACTGAAGCTTTCTTT CASSFAGMNTEAFF
. TRBJ2-6 TRBV5-1 15 once TGCGCCAGCAGCTTCGAGGGGGCTGGGGCCAACGTCCTGACTTTC CASSFEGAGANVLTF
. TRBJ1-2 TRBV2 15 . TGTGCCAGCAGTGAAGGGACCGGGGGTAACTATGGCTACACCTTC CASSEGTGGNYGYTF
. TRBJ2-1 TRBV4-2 16 . TGTGCCAGCAGCCAAGAGAAACGCCGGGACTTCAATGAGCAGTTCTTC CASSQEKRRDFNEQFF
TRBD1 TRBJ1-2 TRBV4-1 15 . TGCGCCAGCAGCCAAGAGACAGGGGGCGATGGCGGCTACACCTTT CASSQETGGDGGYTF
TRBD2 TRBJ2-3 TRBV5-4 16 . TGTGCCAGCAGCACTCGGACTAGCGGGGGCACAGATACGCAGTATTTT CASSTRTSGGTDTQYF
TRBD1 TRBJ2-7 TRBV6-5 15 once TGTGCCAGCAGGCGCCGGGACAGGGGAGTCTACGAGCAGTACTTC CASRRRDRGVYEQYF
. TRBJ1-3 TRBV2 14 . TGTGCCAGCAGGGTGGACGGGGCTGGAAACACCATATATTTT CASRVDGAGNTIYF
. TRBJ2-3 TRBV6-1 16 . TGTGCCAGCAGTGAGTTCATCGGGACTAGCACAGATACGCAGTATTTT CASSEFIGTSTDTQYF
TRBD1 TRBJ1-2 TRBV5-8 13 . TGTGCCAGCAGCGCGACAGGGCTCAAGGGCTACACCTTC CASSATGLKGYTF
. TRBJ1-3 TRBV9 17 few TGTGCCAGCAGCGATGCCGGCGGGGGGAGCTCTGGAAACACCATATATTTT CASSDAGGGSSGNTIYF
TRBD2 TRBJ2-3 TRBV2 18 . TGTGCCAGCAGTGAAGAAGGACTAGCGGGGGGGGGATTAGATACGCAGTATTTT CASSEEGLAGGGLDTQYF
TRBD1 TRBJ1-2 TRBV19 14 . TGTGCCAGTAGTGGGGACAGCCTCTCCTATGGCTACACCTTC CASSGDSLSYGYTF
. TRBJ1-6 TRBV9 16 . TGTGCCAGCAGCGTAGATTTGACAGCCTATAATTCACCCCTCCACTTT CASSVDLTAYNSPLHF
. TRBJ2-7 TRBV7-9 13 . TGTGCCAGCAGCTTGGAAGCGGCGTACGAGCAGTACTTC CASSLEAAYEQYF
. TRBJ1-1 TRBV6-1 14 few TGTGCCAGCAGAGGGGTGGGGGGAGCCACTGAAGCTTTCTTT CASRGVGGATEAFF
TRBD1 TRBJ1-2 TRBV5-5 15 . TGTGCCAGCAGCTTGGCGGCGGACAGGGTCTATGGCTACACCTTC CASSLAADRVYGYTF
TRBD1 TRBJ1-2 TRBV9 14 . TGTGCCAGCAGCGTGGGACAGTCCAACTATGGCTACACCTTC CASSVGQSNYGYTF
. TRBJ1-6 TRBV5-4 15 . TGTGCCAGCAGCCGGTTAGAAGGGAGGAATTCACCCCTCCACTTT CASSRLEGRNSPLHF
TRBD1 TRBJ2-7 TRBV29-1 13 . TGCAGCGTCTCCGGGACAGGGACCTACGAGCAGTACTTC CSVSGTGTYEQYF
. TRBJ2-2 TRBV5-6 15 . TGTGCCAGCAGCATTTACGGGACTAACACCGGGGAGCTGTTTTTT CASSIYGTNTGELFF
. TRBJ1-1 TRBV6-5 15 . TGTGCCAGCTTAAAAGGGGCCCGGCTGAACACTGAAGCTTTCTTT CASLKGARLNTEAFF
. TRBJ2-2 TRBV5-1 14 . TGCGCCAGCAGCTTCGGGGAAAACACCGGGGAGCTGTTTTTT CASSFGENTGELFF
TRBD2 TRBJ2-2 TRBV5-1 15 once TGCGCCAGCAGCTCCGGACTAGACTCCACCGGGGAGCTGTTTTTT CASSSGLDSTGELFF
TRBD2 TRBJ2-3 TRBV5-6 16 . TGTGCCAGCAGCTTGGTTCCTAGCGGGGGTACAGATACGCAGTATTTT CASSLVPSGGTDTQYF
. TRBJ2-3 TRBV6-5 15 . TGTGCCAGCAGTTACTCTTTCAGGGGCACAGATACGCAGTATTTT CASSYSFRGTDTQYF
TRBD2 TRBJ2-5 TRBV27 15 few TGTGCCAGCAGTTTCGGGGGGGCCAGCCAAGAGACCCAGTACTTC CASSFGGASQETQYF
. TRBJ2-7 TRBV5-1 13 . TGCGCCAGCAGCTTGGGCCCCTACGGCGAGCAGTACTTC CASSLGPYGEQYF
. TRBJ2-1 TRBV15 14 . TGTGCCACCAGCGAGGAGGACCGAGACAATGAGCAGTTCTTC CATSEEDRDNEQFF
TRBD1 TRBJ2-3 TRBV11-3 15 . TGTGCCAGCAGCCTCGGACAGGGTAGCACAGATACGCAGTATTTT CASSLGQGSTDTQYF
. TRBJ1-6 TRBV2 15 . TGTGCCAGCAGTGAACTCGACTATTCGGCTTCACCCCTCCACTTT CASSELDYSASPLHF
TRBD1 TRBJ1-2 TRBV15 16 . TGTGCCACCAGCAGAGATCCCGGACAGGGCGGCTATGGCTACACCTTC CATSRDPGQGGYGYTF
TRBD2 TRBJ2-3 TRBV5-1 18 . TGCGCCAGCAGCACGCTAGCGGGGGGGCGAGAGATCTCAGATACGCAGTATTTT CASSTLAGGREISDTQYF
TRBD1 TRBJ1-1 TRBV5-6 17 . TGTGCCAGCAGCGCGAGGCGGTGGGCCCAGGGGGTCACTGAAGCTTTCTTT CASSARRWAQGVTEAFF
. TRBJ1-3 TRBV2 13 . TGTGCCAGCAATCTTGTTTCTGGAAACACCATATATTTT CASNLVSGNTIYF
. TRBJ2-5 TRBV9 15 . TGTGCCAGCAGCGTAGTTCAGGGCGGACAAGAGACCCAGTACTTC CASSVVQGGQETQYF
. TRBJ2-2 TRBV5-6 13 . TGTGCCAGCAGGTGGAGAAACACCGGGGAGCTGTTTTTT CASRWRNTGELFF
. TRBJ1-1 TRBV5-8 17 . TGTGCCAGCAGCCCGATAGGACGGAGGCCCATGAACACTGAAGCTTTCTTT CASSPIGRRPMNTEAFF